This passage covers 27 T cell receptor beta chains from one sample sequenced in a study of blood T cell repertoires in COVID-19. Clones were sequenced by immunoSEQ multiplex PCR, and TCRdb holds only the in-frame ones, with some missing. The sample consists of some 210,000 clones, around nine tenths of them appearing once. Sample: peripheral blood. Every receptor here comes from a man aged 55 to 69 with COVID-19, enrolled during active disease.

The rearrangement uses TRBV27 and TRBJ2-7, with D possibly TRBD2 on 7 matching bases. The CDR3 is 15 amino acids. V was pared by 4 bases and J by 1 base, with 14 bases between. The germline V gene encodes CDR1 MNHEY and CDR2 SMNVEV (reference sequence). This chain's CDR3 is CASSSLGGGSYEQYF. CDR3 nucleotide sequence: TGTGCCAGCAGTTCCCTAGGGGGGGGTTCCTACGAGCAGTACTTC.

This chain joins TRBV27 and TRBJ2-1, with 9 bases that match TRBD1. The CDR3 contains 15 residues. After removal of 5 bases from V and 8 bases from J, the junction contained 10 bases not matched to a gene. Germline-derived CDR1 and CDR2 are MNHEY and SMNVEV (reference sequence). CDR3 loop: CASSPTGGKGDEQFF. CDR3 nucleotide sequence: TGTGCCAGCAGTCCCACAGGGGGCAAGGGCGATGAGCAGTTCTTC.

The J gene is TRBJ1-2, the V gene TRBV7-2, with 7 bases that match TRBD1. V trimming: 6 bases; J trimming: 1 base; junction bases outside the gene matches: 2. The CDR3 consists of 13 residues. Germline lookup yields CDR1 SGHTA and CDR2 FQGNSA. This chain's CDR3 is CASSGQVNYGYTF. Here the CDR3 DNA reads TGTGCCAGCAGTGGACAGGTTAACTATGGCTACACCTTC. Based on the CDR3 plus reference TRBV7-2 and TRBJ1-2, the full variable domain is GAGVSQSPSNKVTEKGKDVELRCDPISGHTALYWYRQSLGQGLEFLIYFQGNSAPDKSGLPSDRFSAERTGGSVSTLTIQRTQQEDSAVYLCASSGQVNYGYTFGSGTRLTVV.

The genes are TRBV6-5 and TRBJ1-2; D might be TRBD1 (6 bases). The V gene's germline CDR1 is MNHEY and CDR2 SVGAGI. This CDR3 has 14 amino acids. V gave up 6 bases and J gave up 0 bases, with 11 bases separating them. CDR3 region: CASRGTPTNYGYTF. The CDR3 DNA reads as TGTGCCAGCAGAGGGACACCCACTAACTATGGCTACACCTTC.

This clone showed up just once. The rearrangement uses TRBV5-1 and TRBJ2-3; tentatively, D is TRBD2 (6 bases). The CDR3 spans 15 residues. Germline V CDR1 and CDR2: SGHRS, YFSETQ. V lost 5 bases to trimming and J lost 1 base, with 14 bases between them. CDR3 protein: CASSMGLAGTDTQYF. The CDR3, as DNA: TGCGCCAGCAGTATGGGGTTAGCGGGCACAGATACGCAGTATTTT.

V is TRBV3-1 (or the pseudogene TRBV3-2) and J is TRBJ2-7; D is possibly TRBD2 (6 bases). Germline assignment: CDR1 LGHDT and CDR2 YNNKEL (reference sequence). The CDR3 sequence is 12 residues long. Trimming removed 5 bases from V and 6 bases from J, with 11 bases in between. The CDR3 reads CASSRTRGEQYF. The CDR3 coding sequence is TGTGCCAGCAGCAGGACGCGGGGCGAGCAGTACTTC.

The J gene is TRBJ2-1, the V gene TRBV27, with TRBD2 matching over 11 bases. V lost 10 bases, J lost 8 bases, and 16 bases stayed unmatched. The CDR3 runs to 16 residues. The germline V gene encodes CDR1 MNHEY and CDR2 SMNVEV (reference sequence). CDR3 sequence (DNA): TGTGCCACCTACCGGGCGACTAGCGGGATTATAGATGAGCAGTTCTTC. Translation: CATYRATSGIIDEQFF.

The genes are TRBV6-6 and TRBJ2-1; 9 nucleotides line up with TRBD2. The V gene end was trimmed by 7 bases and the J gene end by 10 bases; junction bases not matched to a gene: 11. This CDR3 spans 14 amino acids. Germline V gives CDR1 MNHNY, CDR2 SVGAGI (reference sequence). The CDR3 DNA sequence: TGTGCCAGCAACCGCGGGGGGGCCAGCGTAGAGCAGTTCTTC. Protein product: CASNRGGASVEQFF.

The count of this clone is one. The chain joins TRBV4-1 to TRBJ1-1, with 10 bases identical to TRBD1. Trimming cost V 2 bases and J 8 bases; bases outside gene matches: 8. CDR3 size: 15 residues. CDR1 is MGHRA and CDR2 is YSYEKL in the germline V gene. The CDR3, as DNA: TGCGCCAGCAGCCAACTCGACAGGGGGCCTATCGAAGCTTTCTTT. Its protein product is CASSQLDRGPIEAFF.

The genes are TRBV3-1 (or the pseudogene TRBV3-2) and TRBJ2-7, with 10 bases identical to TRBD2. The J segment lost 2 bases and the V segment lost 1 base, leaving 8 bases of the junction unmatched. Germline V gives CDR1 LGHDT, CDR2 YNNKEL (reference sequence). This CDR3 is 17 amino acids long. CDR3 in amino acids: CASSQVGGGTSAYEQYF. In DNA form, the CDR3 reads TGTGCCAGCAGCCAAGTCGGTGGCGGGACTAGCGCCTACGAGCAGTACTTC.

The DNA for the CDR3 is TGCGCCAGCAGCCAAGTCTACGGGGAGGTCACTGAAGCTTTCTTT. It yields the protein CASSQVYGEVTEAFF. The chain joins TRBV4-1 to TRBJ1-1; no firm D call. Germline loops: CDR1 MGHRA, CDR2 YSYEKL. CDR3 length equals 15 residues. The ends were cut back, 1 base at V and 4 bases at J, with 13 bases in the middle.

This clone has just one count. The J gene is TRBJ2-7, the V gene TRBV28; D is possibly TRBD1 (5 bases). The germline CDR1 and CDR2 sequences are MDHEN and SYDVKM. The CDR3 length is 12 residues. Trimming left V 6 bases short and J 5 bases short, with 11 bases between. CDR3 protein: CASRITGDEQYF. CDR3 bases: TGTGCCAGCAGAATCACAGGTGACGAGCAGTACTTC. The entire variable domain, with the rest obtained from reference TRBV28 and TRBJ2-7, is as follows: DVKVTQSSRYLVKRTGEKVFLECVQDMDHENMFWYRQDPGLGLRLIYFSYDVKMKEKGDIPEGYSVSREKKERFSLILESASTNQTSMYLCASRITGDEQYFGPGTRLTVT.

This chain links TRBV6-5 with TRBJ2-7; TRBD1 agrees at 7 bases. This CDR3 has 15 amino acids. The germline V gene encodes CDR1 MNHEY and CDR2 SVGAGI. V gave up 8 bases and J gave up 7 bases; unmatched junction bases: 17. CDR3 region: CASRKSGTANLEQYF. CDR3 DNA sequence: TGTGCCAGCCGAAAGTCCGGGACAGCAAATTTGGAGCAGTACTTC.

The V call is TRBV18, the J call TRBJ1-1; 8 bases match TRBD1. The CDR3 length is 16 residues. The V and J ends lost 0 bases and 1 base, in that order; junction bases with no gene match: 4. Germline V gene lookup returns CDR1 KGHSH and CDR2 LQKENI. The chain's CDR3 is CASSPPGQASNTEAFF. CDR3 in DNA: TGTGCCAGCTCACCACCGGGACAGGCTTCGAACACTGAAGCTTTCTTT.

V usage is TRBV10-3 and J usage is TRBJ1-2; 7 bases are shared with TRBD1. Germline V gene sequence: CDR1 ENHRY, CDR2 SYGVKD. After removal of 6 bases from V and 0 bases from J, the junction contained 7 bases not matched to a gene. CDR3 length equals 15 residues. The CDR3: CAISGQDKANYGYTF. The CDR3 coding sequence is TGTGCCATCAGCGGACAGGATAAAGCTAACTATGGCTACACCTTC.

In this sample, this clone turned up a few times. The CDR3 reads CASSVEGRGNYNEQFF. Here the CDR3 DNA reads TGTGCCAGCAGCGTAGAAGGCCGGGGGAACTACAATGAGCAGTTCTTC. This sequence joins TRBV9 and TRBJ2-1; perhaps TRBD2 as D (6 bases). The CDR3 has 16 amino acids. Looked up from germline, CDR1 is SGDLS and CDR2 is YYNGEE. V lost 0 bases and J 3 bases, leaving 13 bases between the germline ends.

This chain connects TRBV3-1 (or the pseudogene TRBV3-2) to TRBJ2-7, with 12 positions matching TRBD2. This CDR3 region has 16 residues. Germline-derived CDR1 and CDR2 are LGHDT and YNNKEL (reference sequence). With 5 bases clipped from V and 0 bases from J, the junction kept 5 bases outside the gene matches. CDR3 nucleotide sequence: TGTGCCAGCAGCTTACCGACTAGCGGGAGCTCCTACGAGCAGTACTTC. Protein product: CASSLPTSGSSYEQYF.

The chain combines TRBV10-3 with TRBJ1-2; D possibly corresponds to TRBD1 (6 bases). V gave up 6 bases and J gave up 7 bases, with 24 bases separating them. From germline, CDR1 is ENHRY and CDR2 SYGVKD. The CDR3 loop spans 16 amino acids. The CDR3 region is CAIRRNPDSLGGGYTF. The CDR3 DNA is TGTGCCATCAGAAGAAACCCTGACAGTCTAGGGGGTGGCTACACCTTC.

The V call is TRBV7-9, the J call TRBJ2-2; 7 bases agree with TRBD1. The CDR3 has 16 residues. With V trimmed by 5 bases and J by 2 bases, 8 bases remained unmatched. Germline lookup yields CDR1 SEHNR and CDR2 FQNEAQ (reference sequence). Here the CDR3 reads CASSPPGQRNTGELFF. The CDR3 DNA follows: TGTGCCAGCAGCCCCCCGGGACAGCGAAACACCGGGGAGCTGTTTTTT.

This clone was detected only once. The CDR3, as DNA: TGTGCCTGGAGCCGTGGGGGGGTCTCCTACGAGCAGTACTTC. Residues: CAWSRGGVSYEQYF. The chain is built from TRBV30 and TRBJ2-7, with 7 positions matching TRBD2. Germline-derived CDR1 and CDR2 are GTSNPN and SVGIG (reference sequence). The CDR3 loop spans 14 amino acids. Trimming removed 3 bases from V and 0 bases from J; junction bases left unmatched: 5.

The genes are TRBV5-4 and TRBJ2-7; 10 bases agree with TRBD1. Trimming removed 4 bases from V and 3 bases from J; junction bases left unmatched: 4. Germline CDR1 is SGHNT and CDR2 is YYREEE (reference sequence). The CDR3 spans 14 residues. CDR3 loop: CASSPGQGGYEQYF. CDR3 nucleotide sequence: TGTGCCAGCAGCCCTGGACAGGGGGGCTACGAGCAGTACTTC.

V usage is TRBV29-1 and J usage is TRBJ1-1; D gene unclear. The CDR3 loop spans 13 amino acids. Germline V gives CDR1 SQVTM, CDR2 ANQGSEA. V was trimmed by 0 bases and J by 4 bases, leaving 9 bases between them. The DNA for the CDR3 is TGCAGCGTTGAAGAAAGCCCTAGCACTGAAGCTTTCTTT. The encoded protein is CSVEESPSTEAFF.

The CDR3 DNA follows: TGTGCCAGCTCACCTAACACGCCTAGCACAGATACGCAGTATTTT. This sequence encodes CASSPNTPSTDTQYF. The chain joins TRBV18 to TRBJ2-3; D unresolved. V was clipped by 3 bases and J by 0 bases, with 10 bases between them. Germline values: CDR1 KGHSH, CDR2 LQKENI. The CDR3 extends over 15 amino acids. Together with reference TRBV18 and TRBJ2-3, the CDR3 gives the full variable domain: NAGVMQNPRHLVRRRGQEARLRCSPMKGHSHVYWYRQLPEEGLKFMVYLQKENIIDESGMPKERFSAEFPKEGPSILRIQQVVRGDSAAYFCASSPNTPSTDTQYFGPGTRLTVL.

Concerning this clone: The same CDR3 is also encoded by other DNA sequences in this sample. This rearrangement joins TRBV18 to TRBJ1-1; D may be TRBD1 (6 bases). The CDR3 spans 13 residues. V gave up 4 bases and J gave up 1 base, with 7 bases separating them. The germline V gene encodes CDR1 KGHSH and CDR2 LQKENI. DNA for the CDR3: TGTGCCAGCTCACAGGGACAGAACACTGAAGCTTTCTTT. Protein: CASSQGQNTEAFF.

The CDR3 sequence: CASRPGQGFDEQFF. In DNA, the CDR3 is TGCGCCAGCAGACCGGGACAGGGGTTCGATGAGCAGTTCTTC. This chain uses TRBV5-1 with TRBJ2-1, with TRBD1 matching over 10 bases. With 5 bases clipped from V and 8 bases from J, the junction kept 7 bases outside the gene matches. This CDR3 region has 14 residues. Germline V gene lookup returns CDR1 SGHRS and CDR2 YFSETQ.

The chain is built from TRBV27 and TRBJ2-7; no clear D. The CDR3 has 11 residues. From germline, CDR1 is MNHEY and CDR2 SMNVEV (reference sequence). The V and J ends lost 8 bases and 2 bases respectively, with 7 bases between them. CDR3 nucleotide sequence: TGTGCCAGCGGCCCCCCCTACGAGCAGTACTTC. Protein sequence: CASGPPYEQYF.

The rearrangement links TRBV28 to TRBJ2-1, with TRBD2 identical over 8 bases. The trim removed 6 bases at V and 8 bases at J, leaving 6 bases unmatched. Germline CDR1 is MDHEN and CDR2 is SYDVKM. The CDR3 has 13 residues. The CDR3 bases are TGTGCCAGCAGACGGGAGGGCCGGGATGAGCAGTTCTTC. It yields the protein CASRREGRDEQFF.